Listed below are T cell receptor beta chains from one sample, sequenced in a study of blood T cells in healthy people across ages. Using its own MiXCR run on the 5' RACE reads, TCRdb lists one record per CDR3 protein. The sample lists hundreds of thousands of distinct CDR3 sequences; around 48% were seen once. The sequenced sample was blood. The receptors were gathered from a woman in her fifties or sixties in good health. CDR3s include the opening cysteine and the closing phenylalanine or tryptophan. Fields, in order: J gene, V gene, D gene, clone size, CDR3 protein, CDR3 DNA. A D gene is named only where the DNA matches it firmly. Only part of the rows carry a size: once, few, many, or a class if the clone is expanded.

>TRBJ2-1|TRBV7-2|TRBD2|NA
CASSSRRLAGPSSYNEQFF
TGTGCCAGCAGCTCCCGGAGACTAGCGGGACCGAGCTCCTACAATGAGCAGTTCTTC
>TRBJ2-7|TRBV7-6|TRBD1|NA
CASSPGTDPSEQYF
TGTGCCAGCAGCCCTGGGACAGACCCCTCCGAGCAGTACTTC
>TRBJ2-7|TRBV7-2|NA|NA
CASSFGGGRAEQYF
TGTGCCAGCAGCTTTGGGGGTGGTAGAGCCGAGCAGTACTTC
>TRBJ1-6|TRBV2|NA|NA
CASKGGGVVNSPLHF
TGTGCCAGCAAAGGGGGGGGGGTCGTGAATTCACCCCTCCACTTT
>TRBJ2-2|TRBV2|TRBD1|once
CAGRQGAQNTGELFF
TGTGCCGGCAGACAGGGTGCGCAGAACACCGGGGAGCTGTTTTTT
>TRBJ2-7|TRBV4-2|NA|NA
CASSQDVSEVPYEQYF
TGTGCCAGCAGCCAAGATGTGAGCGAGGTCCCCTACGAGCAGTACTTC
>TRBJ2-5|TRBV5-1|NA|few
CASSAWSSQETQYF
TGCGCCAGCAGCGCCTGGTCTAGCCAAGAGACCCAGTACTTC
>TRBJ1-5|TRBV6-2/TRBV6-3|NA|NA
CASSYQDTQPQHF
TGTGCCAGCAGTTACCAGGACACGCAGCCCCAGCATTTT
>TRBJ2-7|TRBV29-1|TRBD1|NA
CSVDGQGAYEQYF
TGCAGCGTTGACGGGCAGGGGGCCTACGAGCAGTACTTC
>TRBJ1-2|TRBV28|NA|NA
CASSSSWSYGGYTF
TGTGCCAGCAGTTCCTCCTGGAGTTATGGTGGCTACACCTTC
>TRBJ2-7|TRBV20-1|TRBD1|many
CSARRTGAYEQYF
TGCAGTGCTCGCCGGACAGGAGCTTACGAGCAGTACTTC
>TRBJ1-2|TRBV5-6|NA|NA
CASSLIDTLNYGYTF
TGTGCCAGCAGCTTGATAGACACCCTTAACTATGGCTACACCTTC
>TRBJ2-5|TRBV27|TRBD2|NA
CATASGSLQETQYF
TGTGCCACGGCTAGCGGGAGCTTACAAGAGACCCAGTACTTC
>TRBJ2-5|TRBV4-2|TRBD2|few
CASSQDVSGRSQETQYF
TGTGCCAGCAGCCAAGACGTCTCCGGGAGGTCTCAAGAGACCCAGTACTTC
>TRBJ2-4|TRBV28|NA|many
CASSSDRAGSRSRNIQYF
TGTGCCAGCAGTTCGGATCGGGCAGGTTCCAGGTCAAGAAACATTCAGTACTTC
>TRBJ2-7|TRBV20-1|TRBD1|NA
CSAPPAGTDSYEQYF
TGCAGTGCTCCACCGGCCGGGACAGATTCCTACGAGCAGTACTTC
>TRBJ2-5|TRBV27|NA|few
CASSFQRLGGTQYF
TGTGCCAGCAGTTTCCAGAGGTTGGGAGGGACCCAGTACTTC
>TRBJ2-5|TRBV20-1|NA|NA
CSARPRGGARLNEQYF
TGCAGTGCTAGACCTAGGGGGGGGGCTCGGCTCAATGAGCAGTACTTC
>TRBJ2-5|TRBV29-1|TRBD2|few
CSVVLGGSSGRRQYF
TGCAGCGTTGTCTTAGGGGGGTCTAGCGGGAGGAGACAGTACTTC
>TRBJ2-5|TRBV6-1|NA|NA
CASRGLGTGRQETQYF
TGTGCCAGCCGGGGCCTCGGGACTGGGAGACAAGAGACCCAGTACTTC
>TRBJ1-1|TRBV11-2|TRBD1|NA
CASSLGIGGNTEAFF
TGTGCCAGCAGCTTAGGTATAGGGGGCAACACTGAAGCTTTCTTT
>TRBJ2-7|TRBV4-2|TRBD2|few
CASSQEGIAGEQYF
TGTGCCAGCAGCCAAGAGGGGATAGCGGGCGAGCAGTACTTC
>TRBJ2-7|TRBV3-1|TRBD2|NA
CASSRSGGAVAREQYF
TGTGCCAGCAGCCGATCGGGAGGAGCGGTGGCTAGGGAGCAGTACTTC
>TRBJ1-1|TRBV29-1|NA|NA
CSVLGGVEAFF
TGCAGCGTTTTAGGGGGGGTTGAAGCTTTCTTT
>TRBJ2-1|TRBV10-2|TRBD2|NA
CASSGDYKSYNEQFF
TGCGCCAGCAGTGGGGACTATAAATCCTACAATGAGCAGTTCTTC
>TRBJ2-3|TRBV7-3|TRBD2|NA
CASSPQTGGGPKITDTQYF
TGTGCCAGCAGCCCCCAAACCGGGGGGGGACCGAAAATCACAGATACACAGTATTTT
>TRBJ2-1|TRBV2|NA|few
CASTGRYNEQFF
TGTGCCAGTACAGGCCGTTACAATGAGCAGTTCTTC
>TRBJ2-1|TRBV5-1|NA|NA
CASNLSLGGRNNEQFF
TGCGCCAGCAACTTGAGTTTGGGGGGACGGAACAATGAGCAGTTCTTC
>TRBJ2-7|TRBV28|NA|NA
CASSPRGGHYEQYF
TGTGCCAGCAGTCCAAGGGGGGGCCATTACGAGCAGTACTTC
>TRBJ1-1|TRBV4-1|TRBD1|many
CASSQERYRGAEAFF
TGCGCCAGCAGCCAAGAGAGGTACAGGGGAGCTGAAGCTTTCTTT
>TRBJ1-2|TRBV7-2|TRBD1|NA
CASSYRQGDYGYTF
TGTGCCAGCAGCTATAGACAGGGGGATTATGGCTACACCTTC
>TRBJ1-1|TRBV5-1|NA|NA
CASSAGQLGTEAFF
TGCGCCAGCAGCGCCGGACAGCTGGGGACTGAAGCTTTCTTT
>TRBJ1-1|TRBV20-1|NA|NA
CSAEVMNTEAFF
TGCAGTGCGGAAGTTATGAACACTGAAGCTTTCTTT
>TRBJ2-2|TRBV4-1|NA|NA
CASSQVPGVTGELFF
TGCGCCAGCAGCCAAGTTCCAGGGGTAACCGGGGAGCTGTTTTTT
>TRBJ2-3|TRBV6-2/TRBV6-3|NA|few
CASRLDGDTQYF
TGTGCCAGCAGACTAGACGGGGATACGCAGTATTTT
>TRBJ2-1|TRBV20-1|NA|few
CRSFQGGSYNEQFF
TGCAGATCGTTTCAGGGCGGGTCTTACAATGAGCAGTTCTTC
>TRBJ2-1|TRBV7-3|NA|NA
CASSFSLGDEQFF
TGTGCCAGCAGCTTCTCCTTGGGCGATGAGCAGTTCTTC
>TRBJ2-7|TRBV6-2/TRBV6-3|NA|once
CASSYRLHEQYF
TGTGCCAGCAGTTATCGTCTCCACGAGCAGTACTTC
>TRBJ1-6|TRBV7-9|NA|few
CASSLVIENSPLHF
TGTGCCAGCAGCTTAGTGATTGAGAATTCACCCCTCCACTTT
>TRBJ1-1|TRBV20-1|NA|NA
CSARDVMNTEAFF
TGCAGTGCTAGAGACGTGATGAACACTGAAGCTTTCTTT
>TRBJ2-4|TRBV3-1|NA|NA
CASSQGRGTKNIQYF
TGTGCCAGCAGTCAAGGAAGGGGGACCAAAAACATTCAGTACTTC
>TRBJ2-3|TRBV18|NA|NA
CASSSPGADTDTQYF
TGTGCCAGCTCATCACCGGGGGCCGACACAGATACGCAGTATTTT
>TRBJ2-2|TRBV9|NA|NA
CASSVTGSRAGELFF
TGTGCCAGCAGCGTTACAGGGTCTCGGGCCGGGGAGCTGTTTTTT
>TRBJ2-6|TRBV7-3|TRBD1|NA
CASSRDRPGSGANVLTF
TGTGCCAGCAGCCGGGACAGGCCCGGCTCTGGGGCCAACGTCCTGACTTTC
>TRBJ2-1|TRBV5-1|TRBD2|NA
CASSSYSGRTYNEQFF
TGCGCCAGCAGCTCCTATAGCGGGAGGACCTACAATGAGCAGTTCTTC
>TRBJ2-5|TRBV19|NA|once
CASNEGETQYF
TGTGCCAGTAATGAAGGAGAGACCCAGTACTTC
>TRBJ2-2|TRBV5-1|NA|NA
CASSFDSGLNTGELFF
TGCGCCAGCAGCTTTGATAGCGGATTGAACACCGGGGAGCTGTTTTTT
>TRBJ1-4|TRBV25-1|NA|many
CASSRRASGEKLFF
TGTGCCAGCAGTCGAAGGGCCAGCGGTGAAAAACTGTTTTTT